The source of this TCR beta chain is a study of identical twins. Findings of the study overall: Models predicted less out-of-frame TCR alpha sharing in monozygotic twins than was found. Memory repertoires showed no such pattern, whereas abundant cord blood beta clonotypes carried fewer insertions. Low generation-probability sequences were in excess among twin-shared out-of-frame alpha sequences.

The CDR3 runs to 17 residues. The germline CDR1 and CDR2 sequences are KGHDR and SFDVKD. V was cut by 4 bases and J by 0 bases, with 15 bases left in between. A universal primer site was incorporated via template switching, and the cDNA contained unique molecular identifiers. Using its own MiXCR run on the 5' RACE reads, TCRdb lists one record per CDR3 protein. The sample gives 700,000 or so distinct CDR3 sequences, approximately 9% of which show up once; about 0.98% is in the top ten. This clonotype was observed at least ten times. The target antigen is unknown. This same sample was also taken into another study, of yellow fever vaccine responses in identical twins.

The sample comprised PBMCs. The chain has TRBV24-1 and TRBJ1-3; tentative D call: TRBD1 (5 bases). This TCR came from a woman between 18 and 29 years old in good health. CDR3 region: CATSEGGTGSSGNTIYF. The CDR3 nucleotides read TGTGCCACCAGTGAAGGAGGGACGGGAAGCTCTGGAAACACCATATATTTT.